Below, one T cell receptor (beta chain) is given with its context. Its antigen remains unidentified. The assay was immunoSEQ multiplex PCR, and TCRdb's table has in-frame clones only and misses some. The profile shows around 79,000 clones, about 78% of them singletons. The sample originates from a study of T cells in localized non-small cell lung cancer. Study-wide points: Without multi-region sequencing, intratumor heterogeneity could not be excluded.

V gave up 4 bases and J gave up 4 bases; unmatched junction bases: 6. The CDR3 covers 16 residues. The germline V gene encodes CDR1 SGHNT and CDR2 YYREEE (reference sequence). The sequence derives from a man aged 40-75 years with stage II squamous cell lung carcinoma. The source material was PBMCs, sampled before any cancer treatment. V and J are TRBV5-4 and TRBJ2-1; 12 nucleotides match TRBD2. CDR3 nucleotide sequence: TGTGCCAGCAGCACAGAAGGACTAGCGGGATACAATGAGCAGTTCTTC. Translating gives CASSTEGLAGYNEQFF.